The T cell receptor beta chain described here comes from a study of Ad26.COV2.S vaccination and SARS-CoV-2 variants. As for the study in general: The vaccine Ad26.COV2.S was put into the muscle once, or twice with 56 days between. Study-wide results and limits: Higher spike-specific TCR breadth was found in vaccine recipients than in placebo recipients.

The CDR3 covers 15 residues. Germline assignment: CDR1 LGHNA and CDR2 YSLEER. Trimming at V came to 0 bases and at J to 6 bases, leaving 2 bases not matched to a gene. Documented treatment: about 20 received Ad26.COV2.S at low or high dose, single or two shots; about five received placebo; per-sample allocation not given. Day 63 after the first injection of vaccine or placebo was the sampling time. The vaccine delivered Wuhan-strain SARS-CoV-2 spike through an Ad26 vector. Concerning this clone: Its matching antigen is unknown.

The assay was immunoSEQ multiplex PCR, and TCRdb's table has in-frame clones only and misses some. The sample shows about 420,000 clones, roughly 90% of them seen only once. The sequencing here drew on peripheral blood, taken in a trial of Ad26.COV2.S vaccine versus placebo. The chain couples TRBV4-3 to TRBJ1-4; 9 nucleotides agree with TRBD1. The source is a person between 18 and 65 years old who received the Ad26.COV2.S COVID-19 vaccine or a placebo. The CDR3 DNA sequence: TGCGCCAGCAGCCAAGAACAGGGGGCGCATGAAAAACTGTTTTTT. Translated: CASSQEQGAHEKLFF.